Sequencing of this T cell receptor (beta chain) was carried out in a study of response to subunit inactivated influenza vaccine listed by TCRdb under 2018. Concerning the study at large: Deep quantitative profiling of the T cell receptor repertoire was used in the study to follow responses to a trivalent subunit inactivated influenza vaccine.

Comment on this clonotype: Its antigen has not been determined. Qualities for individual bases were not recorded, and no much larger clone is one base off.

Overall study outcomes, separate from this receptor: The authors suggested that each seasonal influenza vaccination may recruit only a limited number of new T cells.

The library was produced with RT-PCR. Instrument used: Illumina HiSeq 2500. Using fastp trimming at Q25 and MiXCR clonotype assembly, TCRdb reanalyzed the public sequencing data and kept in-frame beta chains. Duplicate CDR3 protein sequences are folded into a single record with the most common DNA and genes. The sample profile shows more than 400,000 distinct CDR3 sequences; approximately 7.7% of them were found once. The ten largest clones capture around 13% of the sample. V and J are truncated by 6 bases and 2 bases respectively, leaving an intervening sequence of 13 bases. Reading the germline V gene gives CDR1 MDHEN and CDR2 SYDVKM. From the cysteine up to the phenylalanine, the CDR3 has a length of 14 residues. Kept here is only the CDR3 DNA, which spans 42 bases and is read in frame from base 1.

Specimen: PBMCs from blood, collected roughly 24 months after vaccination. This receptor chain uses TRBV28 and TRBJ1-2; the best D guess is TRBD1, with 5 bases matching. The receptor's source is a man between 50 and 69 years old who received an inactivated influenza vaccine. Donor details come from another sample of the same person, matched by shared clones. The nucleotide sequence reads as follows: TGTGCCAGCAGACGGACTGAGGGGAACTATGGCTACACCTTC. This yields the protein CASRRTEGNYGYTF.